This TCR beta chain was retrieved from a study of tumor-infiltrating lymphocytes in primary liver carcinoma. In the study overall: These were node-negative, non-metastatic T1-T3 tumors of roughly 4 to 11 cm. General study findings and limits: When set against blood, tumors had a significantly higher top-250-clone fraction (p = 0.039). Just about 7-25% of leading clones were found in every one of five regions.

Constant-region priming of roughly 490 ng total RNA yielded TCR beta cDNA. Employing slightly modified ARM-PCR, three nested multiplex PCR rounds were run, and these gave rise to the TCR beta libraries. Amplification in the first two PCR rounds was performed using TRBV1-TRBV30 forward primers and a C-beta reverse primer for approximately 10 cycles each. TCRdb re-called the multiplex PCR reads with MiXCR, one entry per CDR3 protein. The data contain roughly 200,000 distinct CDR3 sequences, roughly 80% of them singletons. Germline V gene lookup returns CDR1 SGHAT and CDR2 FQNNGV. The CDR3 contains 12 residues. With regard to this clonotype: Its target is not known.

For each extraction, RNA and DNA were obtained together from around 20-30 mg of unsorted bulk tissue. The sample was tumor tissue from primary liver carcinoma. The receptor comes from a man in his forties or fifties with primary liver carcinoma and hepatitis B virus infection. The V call is TRBV11-2, the J call TRBJ2-7; TRBD2 aligns across 7 bases. This CDR3 reads CNSSPGGYEQYF. The CDR3 DNA follows: TGTAACAGCAGTCCGGGGGGCTACGAGCAGTACTTC.